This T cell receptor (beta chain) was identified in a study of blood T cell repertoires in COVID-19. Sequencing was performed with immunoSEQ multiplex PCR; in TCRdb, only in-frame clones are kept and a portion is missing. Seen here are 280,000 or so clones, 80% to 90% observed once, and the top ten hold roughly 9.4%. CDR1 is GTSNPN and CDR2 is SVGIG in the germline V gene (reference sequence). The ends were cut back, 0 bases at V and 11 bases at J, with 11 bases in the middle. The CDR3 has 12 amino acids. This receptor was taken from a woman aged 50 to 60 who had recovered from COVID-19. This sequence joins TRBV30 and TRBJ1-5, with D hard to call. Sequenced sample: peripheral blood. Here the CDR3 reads CAWSVLRQSQHF. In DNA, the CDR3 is TGTGCCTGGAGTGTACTTCGACAATCCCAGCATTTT.